The clone carrying this T cell receptor (beta chain) was seen ten or more times. The data derive from a study of T-cell reconstitution after alpha-beta-depleted transplantation in children. V was shortened by 4 bases and J by 8 bases, with 9 bases between the two germline ends. This CDR3 region has 12 residues. Preparation of the TCRbeta library was carried out with unique molecular identifiers. TCRdb independently ran MiXCR on the PCR reads; one entry per CDR3 protein. The table includes under 140,000 distinct CDR3 sequences, approximately 10% detected once. This TCR was recovered from a human donor who donated a stem cell graft to a child with acute lymphoblastic leukemia. The chain has TRBV12-3 or TRBV12-4 and TRBJ1-3; a weak D match, TRBD1 (5 bases). The source material was PBMCs from the stem cell graft donor, sampled from the stem cell graft. The CDR3 DNA reads as TGTGCCAGCAGTTCCCGGGGACACACCATATATTTT. It is translated as CASSSRGHTIYF.